The 5 T cell receptor beta chains below come from one sample, sequenced in a study of CD8 T cells in Susac syndrome. Random hexamers were used to reverse transcribe an amount of about 0.45 to 1 ug RNA. TCRdb reanalysed the immunoSEQ multiplex PCR reads using MiXCR and keeps one entry per CDR3 protein. Among about 190,000 distinct CDR3 sequences, 95% were seen once, and the ten largest hold approximately 0.1%. The sample was CD4+ T cells from PBMCs. Receptors were obtained from a human donor with Susac syndrome.

The table lists this clonotype with a count of one. The chain carries TRBV29-1 and TRBJ1-2; D might be TRBD1 (5 bases). Trimming pared 3 bases from V and 8 bases from J, leaving 13 bases between. Germline V gene data show CDR1 as SQVTM and CDR2 as ANQGSEA. CDR3 size: 12 residues. CDR3 loop: CSVDYQGGGYTF. CDR3 sequence (DNA): TGCAGCGTTGACTATCAGGGCGGCGGCTACACCTTC.

This chain joins TRBV28 and TRBJ1-2; D is uncertain. Per the germline V gene, CDR1 is MDHEN and CDR2 is SYDVKM. This CDR3 is built from 14 residues. V was clipped by 8 bases and J by 0 bases, with 13 bases between them. The CDR3 nucleotides read TGTGCCAGCCGGACCTTGGGCACTAACTATGGCTACACCTTC. Translation gives CASRTLGTNYGYTF.

This sequence joins TRBV29-1 and TRBJ2-7, with 13 positions matching TRBD2. The junction had 4 bases not matched to a gene; V was cut back by 6 bases and J by 5 bases. This CDR3 is 13 amino acids long. Germline V gene data show CDR1 as SQVTM and CDR2 as ANQGSEA. The CDR3 coding sequence is TGCAGCGTAAGGACTAGCGGGGGTGACGAGCAGTACTTC. Its protein is CSVRTSGGDEQYF.

CDR3 sequence: CAISGPAAAGQFF. In DNA, the CDR3 is TGTGCCATCAGTGGGCCCGCGGCTGCGGGGCAGTTCTTC. The chain links TRBV10-3 to TRBJ2-1; D is possibly TRBD2 (5 bases). CDR3 length equals 13 residues. Per germline, CDR1 ENHRY and CDR2 SYGVKD. V was trimmed by 4 bases and J by 12 bases, leaving 16 bases between them.

The chain links TRBV25-1 to TRBJ2-3, with a possible D match to TRBD1 (6 bases). V lost 3 bases and J 5 bases, leaving 15 bases between the germline ends. In germline, CDR1 is MGHDK, CDR2 SYGVNS. The CDR3 length is 15 residues. CDR3 sequence reads: CASSEPGTRRDTQYF. In DNA form, the CDR3 reads TGTGCCAGCAGTGAGCCCGGGACACGTCGAGATACGCAGTATTTT. Together with reference TRBV25-1 and TRBJ2-3, the CDR3 gives the full variable domain: EADIYQTPRYLVIGTGKKITLECSQTMGHDKMYWYQQDPGMELHLIHYSYGVNSTEKGDLSSESTVSRIRTEHFPLTLESARPSHTSQYLCASSEPGTRRDTQYFGPGTRLTVL.